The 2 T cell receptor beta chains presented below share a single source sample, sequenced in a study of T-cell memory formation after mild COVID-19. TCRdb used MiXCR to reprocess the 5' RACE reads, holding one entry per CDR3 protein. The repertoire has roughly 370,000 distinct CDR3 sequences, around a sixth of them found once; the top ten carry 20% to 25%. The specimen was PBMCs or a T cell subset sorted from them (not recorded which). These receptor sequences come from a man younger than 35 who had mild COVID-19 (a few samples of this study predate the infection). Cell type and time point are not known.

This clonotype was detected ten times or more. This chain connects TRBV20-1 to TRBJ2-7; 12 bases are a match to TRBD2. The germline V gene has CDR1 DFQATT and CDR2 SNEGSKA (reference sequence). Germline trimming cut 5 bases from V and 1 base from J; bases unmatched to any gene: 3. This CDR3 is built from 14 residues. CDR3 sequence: CSALAGGLSYEQYV. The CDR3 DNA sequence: TGCAGTGCTCTAGCGGGGGGGCTTTCCTACGAGCAGTACGTC.

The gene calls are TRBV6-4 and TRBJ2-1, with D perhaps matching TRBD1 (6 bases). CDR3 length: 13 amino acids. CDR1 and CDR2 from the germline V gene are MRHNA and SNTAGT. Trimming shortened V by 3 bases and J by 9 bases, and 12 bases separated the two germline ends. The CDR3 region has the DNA TGTGCCAGCAGTGAAGGGGGACGAGGTGAGCAGTTCTTC. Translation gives CASSEGGRGEQFF.